Listed below are T cell receptor beta chains from one sample, sequenced in a study of shared clonotypes between healthy human individuals. Some clones are missing from TCRdb's copy, which holds only in-frame ones; the method was immunoSEQ multiplex PCR. Of fewer than 600,000 clones listed, 79% are singletons. The sample taken for sequencing was PBMCs. These receptor sequences come from a woman between 35 and 50 years old in good health. Some clones in this sample may be carry-over from other donors' samples. CDR3s include the opening cysteine and the closing phenylalanine or tryptophan. The D gene is left open where the match is weak. Size tells how often a clone was seen (once, few, many) or the class of an expanded clone, and some rows leave it out.

cdr3_aa	cdr3_nt	d_call	v_call	j_call	clone_size
CAWSLGRYGYTF	TGTGCCTGGAGCTTAGGACGGTATGGCTACACCTTC	NA	TRBV30	TRBJ1-2	many
CASSEAGTGGKGGYTF	TGTGCCAGCAGTGAAGCTGGGACAGGGGGGAAAGGTGGCTACACCTTC	TRBD1	TRBV6-1	TRBJ1-2	NA
CASRERGRNEKLFF	TGTGCCAGTAGAGAGAGGGGACGTAATGAAAAACTGTTTTTT	NA	TRBV19	TRBJ1-4	NA
CASSGQVAVLTF	TGTGCCAGTAGTGGACAGGTTGCCGTCCTGACTTTC	TRBD1	TRBV19	TRBJ2-6	NA
CATRTSYGYTF	TGTGCCACCCGAACCAGTTATGGCTACACCTTC	NA	TRBV28	TRBJ1-2	few
CASSTTRTDTQYF	TGTGCCAGCAGTACTACTAGGACAGATACGCAGTATTTT	NA	TRBV27	TRBJ2-3	NA
CASSAGLDYNEQFF	TGCGCCAGCAGCGCGGGACTAGATTACAATGAGCAGTTCTTC	TRBD2	TRBV5-1	TRBJ2-1	NA
CASSRYRADTEAFF	TGTGCCAGCAGTCGCTACAGGGCGGACACTGAAGCTTTCTTT	NA	TRBV27	TRBJ1-1	NA
CASSATSGYEQYF	TGTGCCAGCTCAGCTACTAGCGGCTACGAGCAGTACTTC	TRBD2	TRBV18	TRBJ2-7	few
CASSIDLGSPQHF	TGTGCCAGTAGTATTGATTTAGGTTCGCCCCAGCATTTT	NA	TRBV19	TRBJ1-5	once
CASSPGAGYGYTF	TGTGCCAGCAGCCCTGGCGCGGGCTATGGCTACACCTTC	NA	TRBV5-5	TRBJ1-2	NA
CASTPGGGANVLTF	TGTGCCAGCACCCCCGGAGGTGGGGCCAACGTCCTGACTTTC	NA	TRBV7-2	TRBJ2-6	NA
CASSPGHTTNEKLFF	TGTGCCAGCAGCCCCGGACATACAACTAATGAAAAACTGTTTTTT	NA	TRBV7-9	TRBJ1-4	NA
CASIQTSGRLGVSTDTQYF	TGTGCCAGCATCCAGACTAGCGGGAGATTGGGGGTTAGCACAGATACGCAGTATTTT	TRBD2	TRBV7-2	TRBJ2-3	NA
CASSLAGGTNYGYTF	TGTGCCAGCAGCTTAGCGGGGGGGACCAACTATGGCTACACCTTC	NA	TRBV7-9	TRBJ1-2	few
CASNPPGGSADTQYF	TGTGCCAGCAACCCTCCGGGGGGCAGCGCAGATACGCAGTATTTT	NA	TRBV5-4	TRBJ2-3	NA
CASSLDGKNTGELFF	TGTGCCAGCAGCTTAGACGGAAAAAACACCGGGGAGCTGTTTTTT	NA	TRBV7-2	TRBJ2-2	few
CASSPSGLAVYEQYF	TGTGCCAGCTCACCATCAGGACTAGCGGTCTACGAGCAGTACTTC	TRBD2	TRBV18	TRBJ2-7	NA
CARAESSGANVLTF	TGTGCCAGAGCAGAGAGCTCTGGGGCCAACGTCCTGACTTTC	NA	TRBV2	TRBJ2-6	NA
CASSPPRGGGETQYF	TGTGCCAGCAGCCCCCCCAGGGGTGGAGGGGAGACCCAGTACTTC	NA	TRBV7-2	TRBJ2-5	NA
CASSQYVKRRQFF	TGCGCCAGCAGCCAATATGTCAAAAGAAGGCAGTTCTTC	NA	TRBV4-1	TRBJ2-1	NA
CASSVGMGSSYEQYF	TGTGCCAGCAGCGTAGGTATGGGTAGCTCCTACGAGCAGTACTTC	NA	TRBV9	TRBJ2-7	once
CASRIEAGANVLTF	TGTGCCAGCAGGATCGAGGCTGGGGCCAACGTCCTGACTTTC	NA	TRBV28	TRBJ2-6	NA
CAWSSGSYEQYF	TGTGCCTGGAGCAGCGGGAGTTACGAGCAGTACTTC	TRBD2	TRBV30	TRBJ2-7	NA
CASSTTGTGGEGSGYTF	TGTGCCAGCAGTACCACCGGGACAGGGGGCGAAGGAAGTGGCTACACCTTC	TRBD1	TRBV28	TRBJ1-2	NA
CASSLEAHTDTQYF	TGTGCCAGCAGCTTAGAAGCCCACACAGATACGCAGTATTTT	NA	TRBV11-2	TRBJ2-3	NA
CASKVQRTGYNEQFF	TGTGCCAGCAAGGTCCAGCGGACAGGGTACAATGAGCAGTTCTTC	TRBD1	TRBV6-1	TRBJ2-1	few
CASSQAPTSGSDEQFF	TGTGCCAGCAGCCAAGCCCCGACTAGCGGGAGCGATGAGCAGTTCTTC	TRBD2	TRBV4-2	TRBJ2-1	NA
CASSTGQGFGYTF	TGTGCCAGCAGCACGGGACAGGGGTTCGGCTACACCTTC	TRBD1	TRBV11-3	TRBJ1-2	NA
CASSPTSSTDTQYF	TGCGCCAGCAGCCCAACCTCCTCCACAGATACGCAGTATTTT	NA	TRBV5-1	TRBJ2-3	NA
CASSSSSGGSSYNEQFF	TGTGCCAGCAGCTCTAGTAGCGGGGGTAGCTCCTACAATGAGCAGTTCTTC	TRBD2	TRBV6-4	TRBJ2-1	few
CAISEVSLEQYF	TGTGCCATCAGTGAAGTATCTCTCGAGCAGTACTTC	NA	TRBV10-3	TRBJ2-7	NA
CASSGGQGRTDTQYF	TGCGCCAGCAGCGGGGGACAGGGGAGAACAGATACGCAGTATTTT	TRBD1	TRBV5-1	TRBJ2-3	NA
CSVALQAGDIQYF	TGCAGCGTTGCCCTACAGGCCGGGGACATTCAGTACTTC	NA	TRBV29-1	TRBJ2-4	NA
CASSRASGENSYEQYF	TGTGCCAGCAGCAGGGCTAGCGGCGAAAACTCATACGAGCAGTACTTC	TRBD2	TRBV5-4	TRBJ2-7	NA
CASSPPGVLYEQYF	TGTGCCAGCTCACCACCAGGGGTTCTCTACGAGCAGTACTTC	NA	TRBV18	TRBJ2-7	NA
CSLFDRGQLGTEAFF	TGCAGCCTATTCGACAGGGGGCAGTTGGGGACTGAAGCTTTCTTT	TRBD1	TRBV29-1	TRBJ1-1	few
CASSSEPGKVSTEAFF	TGTGCCAGCAGTTCCGAACCAGGAAAAGTGAGCACTGAAGCTTTCTTT	NA	TRBV5-4	TRBJ1-1	NA
CASSEAGRGYTF	TGTGCCAGCAGTGAGGCAGGCCGGGGCTACACCTTC	NA	TRBV6-6	TRBJ1-2	NA
CASSLEDSYTDTQYF	TGCGCCAGCAGCTTGGAGGACAGTTACACAGATACGCAGTATTTT	NA	TRBV5-1	TRBJ2-3	NA
CATSRDTPTEAFF	TGTGCCACCAGCAGAGATACCCCCACTGAAGCTTTCTTT	NA	TRBV15	TRBJ1-1	once
CASSGARVASYGYTF	TGTGCCAGCAGCGGCGCTCGCGTAGCTTCGTATGGCTACACCTTC	NA	TRBV9	TRBJ1-2	NA
CASSESGTEDEAFF	TGCGCCAGCAGTGAGTCAGGGACAGAGGATGAAGCTTTCTTT	TRBD1	TRBV10-1	TRBJ1-1	NA
CASSPQQGARYEQFF	TGTGCCAGCAGCCCCCAACAGGGGGCGCGCTATGAGCAGTTCTTC	TRBD1	TRBV7-9	TRBJ2-1	NA
CASSYAEGFADTQYF	TGTGCCAGCAGTTATGCGGAGGGATTCGCAGATACGCAGTATTTT	NA	TRBV6-5	TRBJ2-3	once
CASSRDRVWDGYTF	TGTGCCAGTAGTCGGGACAGGGTATGGGATGGCTACACCTTC	TRBD1	TRBV19	TRBJ1-2	NA
CASSLDRAGRGYTF	TGTGCCAGCAGTTTGGACAGGGCGGGACGTGGCTACACCTTC	TRBD1	TRBV27	TRBJ1-2	NA
CASNLLAGGLNEQFF	TGCGCCAGCAATTTGCTAGCGGGAGGGCTCAATGAGCAGTTCTTC	TRBD2	TRBV10-2	TRBJ2-1	NA
CASSVFGGNTEAFF	TGTGCCAGCAGTGTTTTCGGGGGAAACACTGAAGCTTTCTTT	NA	TRBV2	TRBJ1-1	many